This T cell receptor beta chain was sequenced for a study of CXCR3-negative and CXCR3-positive naive CD8 T cells. Findings of the study overall: Against CXCR3-negative naive cells, CXCR3-positive naive cells showed more hydrophobic TRB CDR3s.

This CDR3 has 17 residues. A note on this clonotype: Its antigen is undetermined.

Each TRB cDNA library was prepared by 5' RACE (with UMI labels). Following a re-call of the 5' RACE reads, TCRdb has one entry per CDR3 protein and lacks DNA. The listing contains under 85,000 distinct CDR3 sequences. The TCR originated in a human donor in good health. Some clones in this sample may be carry-over from other donors' samples. V gene TRBV1 combines with J gene TRBJ2-1; the TRBD2 assignment by TCRdb is unverifiable without DNA. TRBV1 corresponds to a pseudogene. The sequenced sample consisted of naive CXCR3+ CD8+ T cells from blood. Subset given: CD45RO-CCR7+CD27+CD95- naive CD8+ T cells expressing CXCR3 (TNR3+). The CDR3 protein is CTSSQVSSGTLYNEQFF.